This note documents a single T cell receptor (beta chain) sequence. Its cognate antigen has yet to be identified. No qualities accompany the bases; no much larger clone lies one base away. Libraries were made using RT-PCR. Data came from an Illumina HiSeq 2500. Using fastp trimming at Q25 and MiXCR clonotype assembly, TCRdb reanalyzed the public sequencing data and kept in-frame beta chains. Each record represents a unique CDR3 protein, reported with the most common genes and DNA among its rows. In this sample the table shows roughly 650,000 distinct CDR3 sequences, 11% to 15% of which occur a single time. The ten largest account for 7.5% to 8% of the sample. These data come from a study of response to subunit inactivated influenza vaccine (dated by TCRdb to 2016 to 2019). Looking at the study overall: Deep quantitative T cell receptor repertoire profiling was used in the study to track responses to a trivalent subunit inactivated influenza vaccine.

Points the paper makes about the study in general: It was suggested by the authors that each seasonal influenza vaccination may recruit only a limited number of new T cells.

This receptor was taken from a man aged 45-65 years who received an inactivated influenza vaccine. Donor details come from another sample of the same person, matched by shared clones. The specimen was PBMCs from blood, collected about 14 days before vaccination.

The DNA reads TGTGCCAGCAGCGTCGGGTCGGGAGGGCGTACCGGGGAGCTGTTTTTT. Its translation is CASSVGSGGRTGELFF. The chain couples TRBV9 to TRBJ2-2, and 8 junction bases match TRBD2. Germline trimming amounts to 2 bases on V and 5 bases on J, with 8 as the count of junction bases outside the gene matches. Inclusive of the bounding cysteine and phenylalanine, the CDR3 is 16 residues long. The entry retains the CDR3 DNA only, 48 bases that are in frame from base 1. In the germline V gene, CDR1 corresponds to SGDLS and CDR2 to YYNGEE.